This entry is about one TCR beta chain. No cognate antigen has been identified for it. Base qualities are not at hand, and no much larger clone is one base apart. TCRbeta CDR3 regions were amplified from genomic DNA using the immunoSEQ Assay, a bias-controlled multiplex PCR. From the authors' description of their analysis: Within the assay, amplification of reference gene primers was used to estimate how many nucleated cells each sample contained. To quantify the absolute abundance of each unique TCRbeta CDR3 rearrangement, sequence reads were collapsed and filtered. Productive Simpson clonality was computed per sample as the square root of Simpson's diversity index over productive rearrangements. Held by TCRdb, this immuneACCESS table contains in-frame sequences only and omits some clones. Under half of the omission traces to an unresolved V gene where checked; the cause of the rest is unknown. V and J calls and clone size are copied from that table; D and trimming were computed from the DNA. Recorded for this sample are about 200,000 clones; 83% of them occurred a single time. 8.2% of the sample comes from the top ten.

Taken from the germline V gene, the CDR1 and CDR2 loops are SGHAT and FQNNGV. From cysteine to phenylalanine, the CDR3 is 12 amino acids long. Of all the DNA, just the CDR3 is kept, 36 bases in frame from base 1. Trimming costs V 2 bases and J 2 bases, and their ends lie 2 bases apart. Whole blood was collected in K2EDTA tubes by collaborating institutions according to the institutions' own protocols. For TCRbeta analysis, collaborator samples were shipped as frozen whole blood, as isolated PBMCs, or as DNA extracted from either sample type. This record comes from a study of blood T cell repertoires in COVID-19 (dated by TCRdb to about 2020). The study in broad terms: The collaborator samples originated in the United States, Italy and Spain and spanned the acute and convalescent phases of COVID-19. The prospective study material was composed of cDNA or gDNA derived from T cells, B-cell-depleted T cells, or PBMCs. Deeply sampled blood TCRbeta repertoires from subjects exposed to, actively infected with, or recovered from COVID-19 were included in the dataset. The repertoires were made available in a free public database intended to serve as a resource for research on the immune response to SARS-CoV-2. The samples were drawn from the first 160 participants of the ongoing ImmuneRACE study and from 1,254 subjects provided by 6 global collaborators. The sample metadata nearly always contained a de-identified subject ID, COVID-19 status, age in years and sex. HLA class I and class II types, where available, came from metadata supplied by the sample provider rather than from assay-based typing. The full study reports these points: The quantity of clinical and demographic metadata differed by source and by participant and was supplied without curation.

Sequenced: peripheral blood. This sequence uses TRBV11-2 and TRBJ2-3, with no confidently assigned D gene. This receptor was identified in a woman in her forties or fifties with acute or convalescent COVID-19. The CDR3 loop reads CASSLYTDTQYF. The sequenced DNA is TGTGCCAGCAGCTTATACACAGATACGCAGTATTTT.